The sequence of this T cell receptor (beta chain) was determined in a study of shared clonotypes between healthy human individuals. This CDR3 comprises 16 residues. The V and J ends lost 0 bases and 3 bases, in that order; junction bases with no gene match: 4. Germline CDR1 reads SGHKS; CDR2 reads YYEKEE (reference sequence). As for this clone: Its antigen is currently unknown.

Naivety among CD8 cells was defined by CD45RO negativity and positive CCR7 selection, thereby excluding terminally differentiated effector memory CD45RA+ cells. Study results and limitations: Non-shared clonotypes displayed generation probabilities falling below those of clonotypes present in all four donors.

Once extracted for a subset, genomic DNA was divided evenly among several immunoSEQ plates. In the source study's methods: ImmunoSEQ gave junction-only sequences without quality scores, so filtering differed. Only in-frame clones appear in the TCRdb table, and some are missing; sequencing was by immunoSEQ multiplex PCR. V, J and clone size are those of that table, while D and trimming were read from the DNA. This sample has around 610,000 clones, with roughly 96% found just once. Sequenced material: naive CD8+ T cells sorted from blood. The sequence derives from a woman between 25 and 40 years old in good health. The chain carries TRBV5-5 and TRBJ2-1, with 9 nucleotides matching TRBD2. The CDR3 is CASSLGLAAVYNEQFF. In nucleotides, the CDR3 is TGTGCCAGCAGCTTGGGACTAGCGGCGGTCTACAATGAGCAGTTCTTC.